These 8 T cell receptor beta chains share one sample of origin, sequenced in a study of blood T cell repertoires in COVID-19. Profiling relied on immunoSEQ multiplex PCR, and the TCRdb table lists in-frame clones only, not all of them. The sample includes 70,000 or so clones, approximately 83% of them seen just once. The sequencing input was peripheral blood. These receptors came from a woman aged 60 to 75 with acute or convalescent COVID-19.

The CDR3 region is CASSNSPGLLGYTF. CDR3 in DNA: TGTGCCAGTAGTAACTCCCCTGGACTGCTTGGCTACACCTTC. The chain employs TRBV19 and TRBJ1-2; D uncertain. Between the trimmed V and J ends, which lost 4 bases and 7 bases, there was a span of 16 bases. The V gene's germline CDR1 is LNHDA and CDR2 SQIVND (reference sequence). The CDR3 has 14 amino acids.

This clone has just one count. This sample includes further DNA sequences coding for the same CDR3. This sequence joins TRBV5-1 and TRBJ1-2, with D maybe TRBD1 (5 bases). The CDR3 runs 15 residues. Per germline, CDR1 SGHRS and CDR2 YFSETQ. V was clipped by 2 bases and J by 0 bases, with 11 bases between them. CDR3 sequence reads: CASSFGGTANYGYTF. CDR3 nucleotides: TGCGCCAGCAGCTTCGGCGGGACGGCTAACTATGGCTACACCTTC.

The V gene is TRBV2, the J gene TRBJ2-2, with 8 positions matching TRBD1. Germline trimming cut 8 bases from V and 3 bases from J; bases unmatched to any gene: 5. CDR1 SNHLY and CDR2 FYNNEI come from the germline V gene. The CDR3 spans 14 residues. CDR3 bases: TGTGCCAGCGCCCAGGGGGCGGACACCGGGGAGCTGTTTTTT. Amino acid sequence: CASAQGADTGELFF.

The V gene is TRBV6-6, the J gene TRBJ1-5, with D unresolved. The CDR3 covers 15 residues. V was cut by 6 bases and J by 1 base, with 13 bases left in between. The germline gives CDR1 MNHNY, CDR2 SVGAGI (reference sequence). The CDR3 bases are TGTGCCAGCAGCCCCGGAGGGTTCAGCAATCAGCCCCAGCATTTT. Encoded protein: CASSPGGFSNQPQHF.

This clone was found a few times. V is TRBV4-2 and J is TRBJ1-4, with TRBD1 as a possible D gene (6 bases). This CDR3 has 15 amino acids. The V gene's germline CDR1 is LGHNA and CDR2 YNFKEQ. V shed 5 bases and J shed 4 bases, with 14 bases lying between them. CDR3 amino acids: CASSERDTYNEKLFF. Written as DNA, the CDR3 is TGTGCCAGCAGCGAGCGGGACACCTATAATGAAAAACTGTTTTTT.

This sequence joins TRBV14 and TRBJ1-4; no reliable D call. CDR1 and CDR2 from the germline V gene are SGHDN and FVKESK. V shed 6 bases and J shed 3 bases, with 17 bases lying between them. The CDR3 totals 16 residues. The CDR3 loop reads CASRSTRAGANEKLFF. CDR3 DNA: TGTGCCAGCAGGTCCACTCGGGCCGGGGCTAATGAAAAACTGTTTTTT.

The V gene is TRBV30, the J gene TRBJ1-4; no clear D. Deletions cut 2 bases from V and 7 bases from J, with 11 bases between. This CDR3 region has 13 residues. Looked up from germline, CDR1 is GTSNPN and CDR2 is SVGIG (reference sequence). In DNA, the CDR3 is TGTGCCTGGAGTATTTCGGGTGGTGAAAAACTGTTTTTT. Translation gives CAWSISGGEKLFF.

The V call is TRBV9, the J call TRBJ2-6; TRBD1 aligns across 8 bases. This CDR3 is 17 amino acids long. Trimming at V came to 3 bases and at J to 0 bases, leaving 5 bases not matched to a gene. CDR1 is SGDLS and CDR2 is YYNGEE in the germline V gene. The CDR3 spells CASSGGTGLSGANVLTF. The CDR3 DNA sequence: TGTGCCAGCAGCGGGGGGACAGGACTCTCTGGGGCCAACGTCCTGACTTTC. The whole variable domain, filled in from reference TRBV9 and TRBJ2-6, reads DSGVTQTPKHLITATGQRVTLRCSPRSGDLSVYWYQQSLDQGLQFLIQYYNGEERAKGNILERFSAQQFPDLHSELNLSSLELGDSALYFCASSGGTGLSGANVLTFGAGSRLTVL.